The rows below give T cell receptor beta chains drawn from one sample of a study of blood T cell repertoires in COVID-19. Only in-frame clones appear in the TCRdb table, and some are missing; sequencing was by immunoSEQ multiplex PCR. The table lists more than 95,000 clones, about nine tenths of them singletons. The sample comprised peripheral blood. These receptors came from a human donor in a cohort sampled during active COVID-19. Each CDR3 is given with its conserved first and last residue. The D gene is left open where the match is weak. Part of the rows lack a size; the others show once, few, many or a class for expanded clones.

v_gene	d_gene	abundance	j_gene	CDR3nt	CDR3aa
TRBV7-3	TRBD2	-	TRBJ2-3	TGTGCCAGCAGCTTAAACGGCGGGGGGCTTAGCACAGATACGCAGTATTTT	CASSLNGGGLSTDTQYF
TRBV27	-	-	TRBJ1-4	TGTGCCAGCAGTTTCTCCAGGGCAACTAATGAAAAACTGTTTTTT	CASSFSRATNEKLFF
TRBV3-1/TRBV3-2	-	-	TRBJ1-6	TGTGCCAGCAGCCAAGATAGGGGACAAAGTCTCCACTTT	CASSQDRGQSLHF
TRBV28	TRBD2	-	TRBJ2-7	TGTGCCAGCAGTTTACTAGCGGGAGTTCTCGAGCAGTACTTC	CASSLLAGVLEQYF
TRBV29-1	TRBD2	-	TRBJ2-7	TGCAGCGTTGCGGTAGCGGGAGCAGGGCAGTACTTC	CSVAVAGAGQYF
TRBV3-1/TRBV3-2	TRBD1	-	TRBJ1-6	TGTGCCAGCAGCCCCCCCGACAGGGATTATTCACCCCTCCACTTT	CASSPPDRDYSPLHF
TRBV7-3	TRBD1	few	TRBJ1-1	TGTGCCAGCAGCTTAACTCGTAACAGGGGTACTGAAGCTTTCTTT	CASSLTRNRGTEAFF
TRBV6-6	-	-	TRBJ1-4	TGTGCCAGCAGACCGGGGGGGGATAATCTTGAAAAACTGTTTTTT	CASRPGGDNLEKLFF
TRBV6-5	-	-	TRBJ2-6	TGTGCCAGCTCCTACGGGAGCTCTGGGGCCAACGTCCTGACTTTC	CASSYGSSGANVLTF
TRBV5-6	TRBD2	once	TRBJ2-7	TGTGCCAGCAGCACCCTTGGCGGGAGCGAGCAGTACTTC	CASSTLGGSEQYF
TRBV28	TRBD1	-	TRBJ2-1	TGTGCCAGCAGTTTTAACGCAGGGGGCGATGAGCAGTTCTTC	CASSFNAGGDEQFF
TRBV6-6	TRBD2	-	TRBJ2-7	TGTGCCAGCAGTCTTGGACTAGCGGGAGGCAGCTCCTACGAGCAGTACTTC	CASSLGLAGGSSYEQYF
TRBV7-2	-	-	TRBJ2-2	TGTGCCAGCAGCTTAGTCAGGGTGGGCGCCGGGGAGCTGTTTTTT	CASSLVRVGAGELFF
TRBV2	-	-	TRBJ2-4	TGTGGGGGAGGGGGACTAGCCAAAAACATTCAGTACTTC	CGGGGLAKNIQYF
TRBV15	-	few	TRBJ1-5	TGTGCCACCAGCAGAGACCCCTTTAGCAATCAGCCCCAGCATTTT	CATSRDPFSNQPQHF
TRBV6-5	TRBD1	-	TRBJ2-3	TGTGCCAGCGGACAGGGGCCCACAGATACGCAGTATTTT	CASGQGPTDTQYF
TRBV5-4	-	few	TRBJ2-4	TGTGCCAGCAGCCTTGGGACACTCACGGGCATTCAGTACTTC	CASSLGTLTGIQYF
TRBV3-1/TRBV3-2	-	-	TRBJ2-5	TGTGCCAGCAGCCAAGATAGGAGCGGGTGGGGGGAGACCCAGTACTTC	CASSQDRSGWGETQYF
TRBV3-1/TRBV3-2	TRBD2	-	TRBJ2-7	TGTGCCAGCACCGGGACTAGCGGGGGAATAACTTACGAGCAGTACTTC	CASTGTSGGITYEQYF
TRBV10-3	TRBD1	-	TRBJ1-5	TGTGCCATCAGTGATTCCCCGGGACAGGGGTTTCAGCCCCAGCATTTT	CAISDSPGQGFQPQHF
TRBV28	TRBD1	-	TRBJ1-2	TGTGCCAGCAGTTCGACAGGGCGATCTAACTATGGCTACACCTTC	CASSSTGRSNYGYTF
TRBV5-1	-	-	TRBJ2-7	TGCGCCAGCAGCACGAGCTCCTACGAGCAGTACTTC	CASSTSSYEQYF
TRBV7-9	TRBD2	-	TRBJ2-1	TGTGCCAGCAGCTTCGGGACTAGCGGGAGAAGTGAGCAGTTCTTC	CASSFGTSGRSEQFF
TRBV7-9	-	few	TRBJ1-1	TGTGCCAGCAGCCCTAGGGACTCGAACACTGAAGCTTTCTTT	CASSPRDSNTEAFF
TRBV28	-	-	TRBJ2-7	TGTGCCAGCAGACGCGGCGGAGGGTCTTCAATTCGGGAGCAGTACTTC	CASRRGGGSSIREQYF
TRBV5-1	TRBD1	once	TRBJ1-4	TGCGCCAGCAGCCCCATCGCGGGACAGGGGGCAACTAATGAAAAACTGTTTTTT	CASSPIAGQGATNEKLFF
TRBV14	-	-	TRBJ2-5	TGTGCCAGCAGCCAAATCCCGGAGACCCAGTACTTC	CASSQIPETQYF
TRBV3-1/TRBV3-2	-	-	TRBJ2-5	TGTGCCAGCAGCCAAGGGGGACTCCAAGAGACCCAGTACTTC	CASSQGGLQETQYF
TRBV6-4	TRBD1	-	TRBJ2-2	TGTGCCAGCAGTCCGGGACAGGGGGCTACCGGGGAGCTGTTTTTT	CASSPGQGATGELFF
TRBV18	TRBD1	-	TRBJ1-6	TGTGCCAGCACTGTTGACAGGGCCAAAAATTCACCCCTCCACTTT	CASTVDRAKNSPLHF
TRBV21-1	-	-	TRBJ1-2	TGTGCCAGCAGCATCAGACAGGGCAACTATGGCTACACCTTC	CASSIRQGNYGYTF
TRBV19	TRBD1	-	TRBJ1-1	TGTGCCAGCTCGGGACAGAGGAACACTGAAGCTTTCTTT	CASSGQRNTEAFF
TRBV2	TRBD2	-	TRBJ2-1	TGTGCCAGCACCGGGGGGAGACTAGCGGCAGGTGGGTCCTACAATGAGCAGTTCTTC	CASTGGRLAAGGSYNEQFF
TRBV23-1	-	-	TRBJ1-2	TGCGCCAGCAGTCAGGAGCGGCCGGGCTACACCTTC	CASSQERPGYTF
TRBV7-9	TRBD2	-	TRBJ2-1	TGTGCCAGCACCCAAAGGGAGGGTCGGGTTGAGCAGTTCTTC	CASTQREGRVEQFF
TRBV7-3	-	-	TRBJ2-7	TGTGCCAGCAGCTTATTACAGGGAAGAGGCTACGAGCAGTACTTC	CASSLLQGRGYEQYF
TRBV5-1	TRBD2	-	TRBJ2-5	TGCGCCAGCAGGATTAGCGGGAGTATGGAGACCCAGTACTTC	CASRISGSMETQYF
TRBV11-3	-	-	TRBJ2-3	TGTGCCAGCAGCTTAGTCCCCGGGGGAGATACGCAGTATTTT	CASSLVPGGDTQYF
TRBV19	-	-	TRBJ1-6	TGTGCCAGTAGTATAGCGGTACAGGGCCTAAGCTCCTATAATTCACCCCTCCACTTT	CASSIAVQGLSSYNSPLHF
TRBV5-6	TRBD1	-	TRBJ2-1	TGTGCCAGCAGCTTGGGGACAGGGGCAGGGAGGAATGAGCAGTTCTTC	CASSLGTGAGRNEQFF
TRBV2	TRBD1	-	TRBJ2-7	TGTGCCAGAGCACAGGGACAGCAAAACTCCTACGAGCAGTACTTC	CARAQGQQNSYEQYF
TRBV30	-	once	TRBJ2-7	TGTGCCTGGAGTGTACTTCGTCCGGGGGAGCAGTACTTC	CAWSVLRPGEQYF
TRBV9	TRBD1	-	TRBJ1-4	TGTGCCAGCAGCAAGACAGGGAATGAAAAACTGTTTTTT	CASSKTGNEKLFF
TRBV3-1/TRBV3-2	TRBD2	-	TRBJ2-1	TGTGCCAGCGACCCCCCCGGGACTAGCGGCGGGGGTGAGCAGTTCTTC	CASDPPGTSGGGEQFF
TRBV29-1	TRBD1	-	TRBJ1-4	TGCAGCGTTGAAAAGGGACAGGGGCATGAAAAACTGTTTTTT	CSVEKGQGHEKLFF
TRBV4-1	TRBD2	once	TRBJ2-2	TGCGCCAGCAGCCAAGGACTAGCGGGGGTTCACGGGGAGCTGTTTTTT	CASSQGLAGVHGELFF
TRBV15	-	-	TRBJ1-2	TGTGCCACCAGCAGAGATCTAGCTGGCTACACCTTC	CATSRDLAGYTF
TRBV18	TRBD1	-	TRBJ1-5	TGTGCCAGCTCACCACCATCCGGCCAACTCTGGACAGGGCTAAAATTTTATAGCAATCAGCCCCAGCATTTT	CASSPPSGQLWTGLKFYSNQPQHF
TRBV9	-	-	TRBJ1-1	TGTGCCAGCAGCTCGGAGGGCAGGTCTAATATGAACACTGAAGCTTTCTTT	CASSSEGRSNMNTEAFF
TRBV28	-	-	TRBJ2-2	TGTGCCAGCCTCCCCGGTAGCGAGTACACCGGGGAGCTGTTTTTT	CASLPGSEYTGELFF
TRBV6-1	-	-	TRBJ2-7	TGTGCCAGCAGTGATCAGGGGTCTCTCTACGAGCAGTACTTC	CASSDQGSLYEQYF
TRBV7-9	-	-	TRBJ2-7	TGTGCCAGCAGTTCCGTAGCCTACGAGCAGTACTTC	CASSSVAYEQYF
TRBV25-1	TRBD1	-	TRBJ2-7	TGTGCCAGCAGTGCGGACAGGGGGCCCTACGAGCAGTACTTC	CASSADRGPYEQYF
TRBV28	-	-	TRBJ1-1	TGTGCCAGCAGTTTATTTTCCCGTCCGGGCACTGAAGCTTTCTTT	CASSLFSRPGTEAFF
TRBV7-6	-	-	TRBJ2-3	TGTGCCAGCAGCCCGAAAAGCTCTGTTTGGGATACGCAGTATTTT	CASSPKSSVWDTQYF
TRBV3-1/TRBV3-2	TRBD2	-	TRBJ2-5	TGTGCCAGCAGCTCCGCGGGGGGGCCAGGGGAGACCCAGTACTTC	CASSSAGGPGETQYF
TRBV19	-	-	TRBJ1-2	TGTGCCAGTAGTATACTAGGCAGAGACTATGGCTACACCTTC	CASSILGRDYGYTF
TRBV5-4	TRBD1	-	TRBJ2-1	TGTGCCAGCAGCCCCGGGACAGGGGGCTACAATGAGCAGTTCTTC	CASSPGTGGYNEQFF
TRBV2	-	-	TRBJ1-1	TGTGCCAGCAGTGTAGGGGGATCCGGGCCCCCGAACACTGAAGCTTTCTTT	CASSVGGSGPPNTEAFF